The clone carrying this T cell receptor (beta chain) occurred once. No antigen is known for it. This sample was taken from a study of cytomegalovirus exposure and HLA in healthy donors. V lost 2 bases, J lost 6 bases, and 14 bases lay in between. In germline, CDR1 is ENHRY, CDR2 SYGVKD. The CDR3 contains 15 residues. Primers for the PCR totalled 60 Vbeta and 13 Jbeta. This table comes from immunoSEQ multiplex PCR, and its TCRdb copy is limited to in-frame clones, with some not included. The table lists more than 65,000 clones, under 80% of them singletons. Study conclusions and caveats: Later, TCR association rates were found to vary by HLA locus, highest for DRB1 and lowest for HLA-C. Relative to equally common others, HLA-associated TCR beta chains showed greater clonal expansion in a later analysis. Presence/absence analyses took donor sequencing depth as roughly uniform.

Sequencing used PBMCs. The rearrangement joins TRBV10-3 to TRBJ1-5; the D gene is possibly TRBD1 (5 bases). This TCR derives from a man in his late teens or twenties in good health and CMV-seropositive. This CDR3 reads CAISEPGKWAQPQHF. CDR3 nucleotides: TGTGCCATCAGTGAGCCAGGGAAGTGGGCTCAGCCCCAGCATTTT.